This entry lists 29 T cell receptor beta chains sequenced from one sample in a study of shared clonotypes between healthy human individuals (dated by TCRdb to the early 2020s). The library relied on the immunoSEQ multiplex PCR assay. The table was pulled from immuneACCESS by TCRdb, which kept in-frame rearrangements only. Such tables lose some clones; where checked, under half of the loss comes from unresolved V genes, and the rest has no known cause. This sample has roughly 640,000 clones in its table, and roughly 70% of those were observed once. Under 2% of the sample belongs to the ten largest clones. Sample: memory CD4+ T cells sorted from blood. The cell subset or site label here, explained by the study, means: CD45RA-negative fraction. The receptor set was obtained from a woman younger than 45 in good health.

V is TRBV6-4 and J is TRBJ2-1; 8 bases fit TRBD1. The J segment lost 8 bases and the V segment lost 0 bases, leaving 6 bases of the junction unmatched. The CDR3 runs to 15 residues. Looked up from germline, CDR1 is MRHNA and CDR2 is SNTAGT. The CDR3 sequence is CASSDSMAGGYEQFF. The CDR3 coding sequence is TGTGCCAGCAGTGACTCGATGGCAGGGGGCTATGAGCAGTTCTTC.

V gene TRBV7-2 combines with J gene TRBJ2-4; D may correspond to TRBD1 or TRBD2 (5 bases each). CDR1 SGHTA and CDR2 FQGNSA come from the germline V gene. The V and J ends lost 2 bases and 0 bases respectively, with 11 bases between them. The CDR3 length is 16 residues. The CDR3 spells CASSLSSGTAKNIQYF. DNA for the CDR3: TGTGCCAGCAGCTTAAGCTCCGGGACAGCCAAAAACATTCAGTACTTC.

V usage is TRBV11-2 and J usage is TRBJ2-3, with TRBD1 as a possible D gene (5 bases). Germline V gives CDR1 SGHAT, CDR2 FQNNGV. The CDR3 is 14 amino acids. The germline V and J ends were trimmed by 4 bases and 2 bases, with 10 bases remaining between them. The CDR3 DNA reads TGTGCCAGCAGCTATGGACAAATCACAGATACGCAGTATTTT. Residues: CASSYGQITDTQYF.

This clone was seen once. V gene TRBV7-2 combines with J gene TRBJ2-6; D unresolved. The CDR3 extends over 15 amino acids. Trimming took 2 bases from V and 2 from J, leaving 7 bases between them. CDR1 is SGHTA and CDR2 is FQGNSA in the germline V gene. DNA for the CDR3: TGTGCCAGCAGCTTACGCGAACCTGGGGCCAACGTCCTGACTTTC. This sequence encodes CASSLREPGANVLTF.

V is TRBV6-5 and J is TRBJ2-3; D gene uncertain. CDR3 length: 13 residues. Trimming pared 2 bases from V and 2 bases from J, leaving 5 bases between. Germline CDR1 is MNHEY and CDR2 is SVGAGI. The CDR3 sequence: CASSYRNTDTQYF. The CDR3 nucleotides are TGTGCCAGCAGTTACCGCAACACAGATACGCAGTATTTT.

The genes are TRBV4-2 and TRBJ2-4; D possibly corresponds to TRBD1 (5 bases). Trimming shortened V by 0 bases and J by 8 bases, and 11 bases separated the two germline ends. The germline V gene encodes CDR1 LGHNA and CDR2 YNFKEQ. CDR3 size: 14 residues. In DNA, the CDR3 is TGTGCCAGCAGCCAAGATGAAGACAGACACATTCAGTACTTC. Protein: CASSQDEDRHIQYF.

The V call is TRBV6-6, the J call TRBJ2-7; possibly TRBD2 for D (5 bases). The CDR3 contains 14 residues. Germline lookup yields CDR1 MNHNY and CDR2 SVGAGI (reference sequence). V dropped 7 bases and J dropped 6 bases, with 19 bases sitting between them. The CDR3, as DNA: TGTGCCAGCACCCTGGACTCCGGTGCCTCCGAGCAGTACTTC. Protein sequence: CASTLDSGASEQYF.

Ten or more counts support this clone. V usage is TRBV2 and J usage is TRBJ1-5, with 9 positions matching TRBD1. V gave up 7 bases and J gave up 7 bases; unmatched junction bases: 8. The CDR3 totals 14 residues. Germline CDR1 and CDR2: SNHLY and FYNNEI. CDR3 sequence: CASTLGQGRQPQHF. CDR3 DNA sequence: TGTGCCAGCACCTTGGGACAGGGCCGGCAGCCCCAGCATTTT.

This chain links TRBV28 with TRBJ2-5; TRBD1 matches 7 bases. The germline gives CDR1 MDHEN, CDR2 SYDVKM. V was pared by 2 bases and J by 4 bases, with 10 bases of the junction left unmatched. This CDR3 spans 16 amino acids. CDR3 sequence (DNA): TGTGCCAGCAGTTTAGAAGACCGACAGGGTCGAGAGACCCAGTACTTC. Translated, it gives CASSLEDRQGRETQYF. The full variable domain, completed using reference TRBV28 and TRBJ2-5, is DVKVTQSSRYLVKRTGEKVFLECVQDMDHENMFWYRQDPGLGLRLIYFSYDVKMKEKGDIPEGYSVSREKKERFSLILESASTNQTSMYLCASSLEDRQGRETQYFGPGTRLLVL.

The chain joins TRBV10-2 to TRBJ2-1; 9 bases align to TRBD2. CDR3 length: 14 residues. Germline V gene data show CDR1 as WSHSY and CDR2 as SAAADI. Unmatched junction bases numbered 5, after V lost 2 bases and J lost 9 bases. CDR3 region: CASSEPGLATEQFF. The CDR3 nucleotides are TGCGCCAGCAGTGAGCCTGGACTAGCGACTGAGCAGTTCTTC.

DNA for the CDR3: TGTGCCAGCAGTCCCGTGGGTGACTACAATGAGCAGTTCTTC. This sequence encodes CASSPVGDYNEQFF. The genes are TRBV28 and TRBJ2-1; D is uncertain. V dropped 5 bases and J dropped 3 bases, with 11 bases sitting between them. The CDR3 totals 14 residues. Germline V lookup: CDR1 MDHEN, CDR2 SYDVKM.

Only a few counts were recorded for this clone. Other DNA sequences of this sample code for an identical CDR3. This chain links TRBV7-9 with TRBJ2-5; tentative D call: TRBD1 (7 bases). The CDR3 loop spans 14 amino acids. Germline V gives CDR1 SEHNR, CDR2 FQNEAQ (reference sequence). V gave up 0 bases and J gave up 4 bases, with 9 bases separating them. This chain's CDR3 is CASSLAQGGETQYF. CDR3 nucleotides: TGTGCCAGCAGCTTAGCCCAGGGGGGAGAGACCCAGTACTTC.

The chain uses TRBV27 and TRBJ2-3; D gene uncertain. Germline V lookup: CDR1 MNHEY, CDR2 SMNVEV (reference sequence). The CDR3 contains 14 residues. Trimming left V 2 bases short and J 3 bases short, with 9 bases between. The CDR3 spells CASSLGYATDTQYF. The CDR3 coding sequence is TGTGCCAGCAGTTTAGGTTATGCGACAGATACGCAGTATTTT.

This clone came up many times. The V and J genes are TRBV5-1 and TRBJ1-2, with D tentatively TRBD1 (6 bases). The V end lost 0 bases, the J end lost 4 bases, and 10 bases lay between the germline ends. The germline V gene has CDR1 SGHRS and CDR2 YFSETQ. CDR3 length equals 14 residues. The CDR3 region is CASSLGSGAYGYTF. The CDR3, as DNA: TGCGCCAGCAGCTTGGGTTCAGGGGCCTATGGCTACACCTTC.

V and J are TRBV19 and TRBJ2-3; 7 bases fit TRBD1. V lost 6 bases to trimming and J lost 4 bases; unmatched junction nucleotides: 7. The germline CDR1 and CDR2 sequences are LNHDA and SQIVND (reference sequence). The CDR3 totals 14 residues. In DNA, the CDR3 is TGTGCCAGTAGACGACAGGGAGTTTCAGATACGCAGTATTTT. It is translated as CASRRQGVSDTQYF.

The chain couples TRBV7-8 to TRBJ2-5, with 9 bases fitting TRBD1. CDR3 length: 15 amino acids. CDR1 and CDR2 from the germline V gene are SGHVS and FQNEAQ. The V and J ends lost 4 bases and 5 bases, in that order; junction bases with no gene match: 8. In DNA form, the CDR3 reads TGTGCCAGCAGCTCAGGACAGGGGTCGTGGGAGACCCAGTACTTC. It is translated as CASSSGQGSWETQYF.

The rearrangement links TRBV29-1 to TRBJ1-1; TRBD1 matches at 9 bases. CDR1 is SQVTM, CDR2 ANQGSEA, per germline. Unmatched junction bases numbered 5, after V lost 4 bases and J lost 5 bases. This CDR3 contains 13 residues. The CDR3 DNA is TGCAGCGTTGCTGGACAGGGGTGGACTGAAGCTTTCTTT. The encoded protein is CSVAGQGWTEAFF. The whole variable domain, remainder taken from reference TRBV29-1 and TRBJ1-1, is SAVISQKPSRDICQRGTSLTIQCQVDSQVTMMFWYRQQPGQSLTLIATANQGSEATYESGFVIDKFPISRPNLTFSTLTVSNMSPEDSSIYLCSVAGQGWTEAFFGQGTRLTVV.

J is TRBJ2-7 and V is TRBV11-1; a weak D match, TRBD1 (6 bases). This CDR3 region has 14 residues. CDR1 and CDR2 from the germline V gene are SGHAT and FQDESV (reference sequence). V lost 5 bases and J lost 3, with 14 bases in between. The CDR3 sequence: CASSAWTASYEQYF. In DNA form, the CDR3 reads TGTGCCAGCAGCGCCTGGACAGCCAGCTACGAGCAGTACTTC. Drawing the rest from reference TRBV11-1 and TRBJ2-7, the complete variable domain is EAEVAQSPRYKITEKSQAVAFWCDPISGHATLYWYRQILGQGPELLVQFQDESVVDDSQLPKDRFSAERLKGVDSTLKIQPAELGDSAMYLCASSAWTASYEQYFGPGTRLTVT.

V is TRBV18 and J is TRBJ1-2, with 9 bases identical to TRBD1. The CDR3 loop spans 15 amino acids. Per the germline V gene, CDR1 is KGHSH and CDR2 is LQKENI. V was clipped by 3 bases and J by 2 bases; unmatched bases: 4. The CDR3 loop reads CASSPNGQGNYGYTF. CDR3 DNA: TGTGCCAGCTCACCCAATGGACAGGGGAACTATGGCTACACCTTC. The full variable domain, in which reference TRBV18 and TRBJ1-2 provide the parts outside the CDR3, is NAGVMQNPRHLVRRRGQEARLRCSPMKGHSHVYWYRQLPEEGLKFMVYLQKENIIDESGMPKERFSAEFPKEGPSILRIQQVVRGDSAAYFCASSPNGQGNYGYTFGSGTRLTVV.

The V and J genes are TRBV5-1 and TRBJ2-3; D ambiguous. V was pared by 6 bases and J by 1 base, with 12 bases between. The CDR3 spans 14 residues. CDR1 SGHRS and CDR2 YFSETQ come from the germline V gene. CDR3 residues: CASIPQWGTDTQYF. The CDR3 DNA reads as TGCGCCAGCATTCCGCAGTGGGGCACAGATACGCAGTATTTT.

The chain joins TRBV11-2 to TRBJ2-2; maybe TRBD2 (6 bases). Germline CDR1 SGHAT, CDR2 FQNNGV. V was pared by 5 bases and J by 7 bases, with 17 bases between. There are 15 residues in the CDR3. CDR3 DNA: TGTGCCAGCAGCCCCCTCGGGGGTGGGCACGGGGAGCTGTTTTTT. Its translation: CASSPLGGGHGELFF.

As concerns this clone: This likely came from a read error, as a far larger clone is one base away. The chain joins TRBV5-5 to TRBJ2-1, with no clear D. The V end was cut by 4 bases, the J end by 3 bases, with 5 bases between. The CDR3 covers 12 residues. Germline lookup yields CDR1 SGHKS and CDR2 YYEKEE (reference sequence). Here the CDR3 DNA reads TGTGCCAGCAGCCTGGACTACAATGAGCAGTTCTTC. Translated, it gives CASSLDYNEQFF.

The gene calls are TRBV7-2 and TRBJ1-2; 9 bases map to TRBD1. The ends lost 5 bases at V and 4 bases at J; junction bases unmatched: 11. Germline lookup yields CDR1 SGHTA and CDR2 FQGNSA. CDR3 length equals 16 residues. CDR3 sequence reads: CASSPVINRGPYGYTF. The CDR3 region has the DNA TGTGCCAGCAGCCCAGTGATTAACAGGGGGCCCTATGGCTACACCTTC.

The chain combines TRBV4-2 with TRBJ2-3; TRBD2 matches 11 bases. There are 16 residues in the CDR3. The J segment lost 4 bases and the V segment lost 3 bases, leaving 6 bases of the junction unmatched. CDR1 and CDR2 (germline): LGHNA, YNFKEQ. In nucleotides, the CDR3 is TGTGCCAGCAGCCAGCAGCTAGCGGGAGGATCAGATACGCAGTATTTT. Protein product: CASSQQLAGGSDTQYF.

The sample holds a few counts of this clone. This same CDR3 is encoded by further DNA sequences in the sample. CDR3 nucleotides: TGTGCCAGCAGCGACAGGGGGGCTAACTATGGCTACACCTTC. Protein sequence: CASSDRGANYGYTF. The V and J genes are TRBV2 and TRBJ1-2; 9 nucleotides agree with TRBD1. Germline CDR1 SNHLY, CDR2 FYNNEI. This CDR3 comprises 14 residues. V trimming: 6 bases; J trimming: 0 bases; junction bases outside the gene matches: 2.

The chain recombines TRBV5-1 with TRBJ2-5; D is perhaps TRBD2 (5 bases). The J call may be wrong; the DNA end is better matched by TRBJ2-7. Germline V CDR1 and CDR2: SGHRS, YFSETQ. The CDR3 is made up of 14 amino acids. CDR3 in DNA: TGCGCCAGCACCGAGGGAACCGTACCCTACGAGCAGTACTTC. Protein product: CASTEGTVPYEQYF.

V and J are TRBV28 and TRBJ2-7; 16 bases line up with TRBD2. Looked up from germline, CDR1 is MDHEN and CDR2 is SYDVKM. V was clipped by 1 base and J by 0 bases; unmatched bases: 6. The CDR3 is made up of 19 amino acids. The CDR3: CASSLSLGLAGGSSYEQYF. In DNA form, the CDR3 reads TGTGCCAGCAGTTTATCCCTGGGACTAGCGGGAGGGAGCTCCTACGAGCAGTACTTC. The full variable domain, in which reference TRBV28 and TRBJ2-7 provide the parts outside the CDR3, is DVKVTQSSRYLVKRTGEKVFLECVQDMDHENMFWYRQDPGLGLRLIYFSYDVKMKEKGDIPEGYSVSREKKERFSLILESASTNQTSMYLCASSLSLGLAGGSSYEQYFGPGTRLTVT.

This rearrangement joins TRBV6-4 to TRBJ2-1; D is unclear. The CDR3 extends over 12 amino acids. CDR1 and CDR2 from the germline V gene are MRHNA and SNTAGT. Between the trimmed V and J ends, which lost 2 bases and 10 bases, there was a span of 9 bases. The CDR3 DNA reads TGTGCCAGCAGTGACGGCCCCCGAGAGCAGTTCTTC. Residues: CASSDGPREQFF.

The chain joins TRBV20-1 to TRBJ2-3; no reliable D call. Trimming stripped 1 base from V and 8 bases from J, with 7 bases between. Germline-derived CDR1 and CDR2 are DFQATT and SNEGSKA (reference sequence). The CDR3 spans 11 residues. The CDR3 reads CSARGHPTQYF. CDR3 coding DNA: TGCAGTGCTAGAGGCCACCCTACGCAGTATTTT.